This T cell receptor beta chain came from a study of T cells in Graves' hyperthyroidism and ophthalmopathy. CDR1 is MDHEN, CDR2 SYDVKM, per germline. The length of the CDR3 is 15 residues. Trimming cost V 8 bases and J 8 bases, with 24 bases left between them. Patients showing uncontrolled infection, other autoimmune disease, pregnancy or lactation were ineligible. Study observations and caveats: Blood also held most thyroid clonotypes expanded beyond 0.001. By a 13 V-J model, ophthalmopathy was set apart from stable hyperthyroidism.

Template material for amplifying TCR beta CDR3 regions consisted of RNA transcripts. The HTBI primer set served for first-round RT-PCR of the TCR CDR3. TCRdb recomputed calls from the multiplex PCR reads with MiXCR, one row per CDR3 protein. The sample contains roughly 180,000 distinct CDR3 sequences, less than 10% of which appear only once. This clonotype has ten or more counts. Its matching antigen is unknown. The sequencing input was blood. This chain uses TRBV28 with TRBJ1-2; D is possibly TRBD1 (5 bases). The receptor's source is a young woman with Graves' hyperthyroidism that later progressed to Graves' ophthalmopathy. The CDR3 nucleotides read TGTGCCAGCCTCAAGAAAGGGGCCGTTTACTTCGGCTACACCTTC. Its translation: CASLKKGAVYFGYTF.